Below are 30 T cell receptor beta chains sequenced from a single sample in a study of cytomegalovirus exposure and HLA in healthy donors. PCR amplification relied on 60 Vbeta primers (plus 13 Jbeta primers). The assay was immunoSEQ multiplex PCR, and TCRdb's table has in-frame clones only and misses some. This sample yields under 200,000 clones, of which approximately 78% are seen a single time; less than 2% belongs to the top ten. Input material: PBMCs. All receptors derive from a woman younger than 35 in good health and CMV-seronegative.

The chain couples TRBV7-2 to TRBJ1-4; the D is unclear. The CDR3 extends over 14 amino acids. V was shortened by 5 bases and J by 3 bases, with 10 bases between the two germline ends. The germline CDR1 and CDR2 sequences are SGHTA and FQGNSA. The CDR3 coding sequence is TGTGCCAGCAGCCCCTCGCGTCCTAATGAAAAACTGTTTTTT. Translating it yields CASSPSRPNEKLFF. The variable domain in full, with the rest retrieved from reference TRBV7-2 and TRBJ1-4, is GAGVSQSPSNKVTEKGKDVELRCDPISGHTALYWYRQSLGQGLEFLIYFQGNSAPDKSGLPSDRFSAERTGGSVSTLTIQRTQQEDSAVYLCASSPSRPNEKLFFGSGTQLSVL.

This clone occurred once. J is TRBJ1-5 and V is TRBV21-1. TRBV21-1 is flagged as a pseudogene. The CDR3 spans 22 residues. The CDR3 loop is CASGDGRDPIIGRRLESKSQHF. For the CDR3, the DNA is TGTGCCAGCGGTGACGGGAGGGACCCGATAATCGGCCGCCGCCTTGAATCAAAGTCCCAGCATTTT.

The V gene is TRBV5-4, the J gene TRBJ2-3; TRBD2 aligns across 7 bases. This CDR3 has 13 amino acids. With 5 bases clipped from V and 2 bases from J, the junction kept 2 bases outside the gene matches. Germline CDR1 and CDR2: SGHNT and YYREEE (reference sequence). The CDR3 reads CASRRETTDTQYF. The CDR3 region has the DNA TGTGCCAGCAGGCGGGAGACCACAGATACGCAGTATTTT.

The J gene is TRBJ1-1, the V gene TRBV11-3; no definite D call. CDR1 is SGHNT and CDR2 is YENEEA in the germline V gene. Trimming left V 9 bases short and J 3 bases short, with 14 bases between. This CDR3 has 13 residues. CDR3: CASRYRVDTEAFF. CDR3 nucleotides: TGTGCCAGTAGGTATCGGGTGGACACTGAAGCTTTCTTT. The variable domain in full, with the rest retrieved from reference TRBV11-3 and TRBJ1-1, is EAGVVQSPRYKIIEKKQPVAFWCNPISGHNTLYWYLQNLGQGPELLIRYENEEAVDDSQLPKDRFSAERLKGVDSTLKIQPAELGDSAVYLCASRYRVDTEAFFGQGTRLTVV.

A few counts support this clone. The CDR3 loop is CASSLWLGPNTGELFF. The CDR3 coding sequence is TGTGCCAGCAGTTTATGGCTGGGGCCGAACACCGGGGAGCTGTTTTTT. This chain uses TRBV28 with TRBJ2-2, with a weak D call TRBD1 (5 bases). From germline, CDR1 is MDHEN and CDR2 SYDVKM. V was trimmed by 0 bases and J by 0 bases, leaving 8 bases between them. The CDR3 contains 16 residues.

The gene calls are TRBV4-1 and TRBJ2-1; TRBD2 matches 13 bases. The CDR3 has 18 residues. V shed 5 bases, J shed 0 bases, and the junction held 7 bases outside the gene matches. Germline CDR1 is MGHRA and CDR2 is YSYEKL. CDR3 protein: CASSSLGLAGVSYNEQFF. CDR3 nucleotide sequence: TGCGCCAGCAGCTCGCTCGGACTAGCGGGAGTCTCCTACAATGAGCAGTTCTTC.

The rearrangement links TRBV30 to TRBJ2-2; 8 bases align to TRBD2. Germline CDR1 and CDR2: GTSNPN and SVGIG (reference sequence). V was clipped by 2 bases and J by 7 bases; unmatched bases: 3. This CDR3 has 13 amino acids. Here the CDR3 reads CAWSKREFGELFF. The CDR3 DNA reads TGTGCCTGGAGTAAGCGGGAGTTCGGGGAGCTGTTTTTT.

The chain couples TRBV30 to TRBJ2-2; TRBD2 aligns across 9 bases. Germline values: CDR1 GTSNPN, CDR2 SVGIG (reference sequence). CDR3 length: 14 amino acids. V was clipped by 4 bases and J by 3 bases; unmatched bases: 3. This CDR3 is CAWTIAGDTGELFF. CDR3 sequence (DNA): TGTGCCTGGACCATAGCGGGGGACACCGGGGAGCTGTTTTTT. The full variable domain, with the rest looked up from reference TRBV30 and TRBJ2-2, is SQTIHQWPATLVQPVGSPLSLECTVEGTSNPNLYWYRQAAGRGLQLLFYSVGIGQISSEVPQNLSASRPQDRQFILSSKKLLLSDSGFYLCAWTIAGDTGELFFGEGSRLTVL.

V is TRBV9 and J is TRBJ2-1; 8 bases fit TRBD2. J was trimmed by 6 bases and V by 0 bases; bases with no gene match: 8. Looked up from germline, CDR1 is SGDLS and CDR2 is YYNGEE. CDR3 length equals 16 residues. CDR3 sequence (DNA): TGTGCCAGCAGCGTAGGGGCGGGAGGCCTTGGCAATGAGCAGTTCTTC. Translated, it gives CASSVGAGGLGNEQFF. The complete variable domain, with remaining parts taken from reference TRBV9 and TRBJ2-1, reads DSGVTQTPKHLITATGQRVTLRCSPRSGDLSVYWYQQSLDQGLQFLIQYYNGEERAKGNILERFSAQQFPDLHSELNLSSLELGDSALYFCASSVGAGGLGNEQFFGPGTRLTVL.

The J gene is TRBJ2-3, the V gene TRBV4-3; 7 positions match TRBD1. The CDR3 contains 15 residues. Per germline, CDR1 LGHNA and CDR2 YSLEER. The V gene end was trimmed by 0 bases and the J gene end by 6 bases; junction bases not matched to a gene: 6. DNA for the CDR3: TGCGCCAGCAGCCAAGATGAGGGGGCGGCGGATACGCAGTATTTT. Its protein product is CASSQDEGAADTQYF.

This chain connects TRBV5-8 to TRBJ1-4, with TRBD1 as a possible D gene (5 bases). The length of the CDR3 is 15 residues. Trimming pared 4 bases from V and 6 bases from J, leaving 16 bases between. Per the germline V gene, CDR1 is SGHTS and CDR2 is YDEGEE. The CDR3: CASSRRNWGHEKLFF. CDR3 DNA sequence: TGTGCCAGCAGCCGCCGTAATTGGGGCCATGAAAAACTGTTTTTT.

The V gene is TRBV4-3, the J gene TRBJ2-7; TRBD1 might be the D (5 bases). CDR1 and CDR2 (germline): LGHNA, YSLEER. The CDR3 covers 14 residues. Trimming left V 4 bases short and J 2 bases short, with 12 bases between. Written as DNA, the CDR3 is TGCGCCAGCAGCCTTGCGGTGACAGCCTACGAGCAGTACTTC. It encodes CASSLAVTAYEQYF.

V and J are TRBV30 and TRBJ2-5, with D hard to call. Germline V gene sequence: CDR1 GTSNPN, CDR2 SVGIG (reference sequence). The CDR3 has 13 amino acids. V lost 0 bases, J lost 4 bases, and 9 bases lay in between. CDR3 protein: CAWSVLDRETQYF. CDR3 DNA: TGTGCCTGGAGTGTACTTGATCGAGAGACCCAGTACTTC.

A remark on this clone: Other DNA sequences of this sample code for an identical CDR3. The chain employs TRBV30 and TRBJ1-1; 8 bases map to TRBD1. This CDR3 is built from 13 residues. J gave up 1 base and V 5 bases, and 3 bases lay outside the gene matches. CDR1 is GTSNPN and CDR2 is SVGIG in the germline V gene (reference sequence). CDR3 nucleotide sequence: TGTGCCTGGTCTGGGACAGGGAACACTGAAGCTTTCTTT. It translates to CAWSGTGNTEAFF.

The rearrangement joins TRBV6-5 to TRBJ1-1; D call uncertain. The V and J ends lost 2 bases and 1 base respectively, with 14 bases between them. Germline V gene lookup returns CDR1 MNHEY and CDR2 SVGAGI. The CDR3 covers 16 residues. CDR3 DNA: TGTGCCAGCAGTTACCACAACATGAACAGGAACACTGAAGCTTTCTTT. Its translation is CASSYHNMNRNTEAFF.

The rearrangement links TRBV30 to TRBJ1-5; 10 nucleotides match TRBD1. Germline CDR1 is GTSNPN and CDR2 is SVGIG (reference sequence). This CDR3 has 16 residues. Trimming cost V 0 bases and J 7 bases; bases outside gene matches: 9. CDR3 region: CAWSVQGTGARQPQHF. Written as DNA, the CDR3 is TGTGCCTGGAGTGTACAAGGGACAGGGGCCCGGCAGCCCCAGCATTTT.

This sequence joins TRBV18 and TRBJ2-1; 8 nucleotides line up with TRBD2. Germline V gives CDR1 KGHSH, CDR2 LQKENI. V trimming: 5 bases; J trimming: 7 bases; junction bases outside the gene matches: 10. The CDR3 sequence is 15 residues long. For the CDR3, the DNA is TGTGCCAGCTCATCGAAAGCGGGAGTAGAAAATGAGCAGTTCTTC. Translated, it gives CASSSKAGVENEQFF.

The chain recombines TRBV6-5 with TRBJ2-7; 7 nucleotides line up with TRBD2. Germline CDR1 reads MNHEY; CDR2 reads SVGAGI. The CDR3 length is 14 residues. The V and J ends lost 0 bases and 7 bases, in that order; junction bases with no gene match: 6. This chain's CDR3 is CASSYSAGVDEQYF. CDR3 sequence (DNA): TGTGCCAGCAGTTACTCGGCGGGAGTGGATGAGCAGTACTTC.

V usage is TRBV30 and J usage is TRBJ1-2, with TRBD1 matching 12 bases. Germline V gene sequence: CDR1 GTSNPN, CDR2 SVGIG (reference sequence). The CDR3 spans 16 residues. Losses at the gene ends were 3 bases for V and 8 bases for J; bases not matched to a gene: 13. The CDR3 loop reads CAWRPGQGAGLGGYTF. The CDR3 region has the DNA TGTGCCTGGAGACCGGGACAGGGGGCAGGACTTGGGGGCTACACCTTC.

This clone appeared a few times. The J gene is TRBJ2-2, the V gene TRBV28, with D possibly TRBD1 on 7 matching bases. CDR3 length equals 17 residues. Germline V CDR1 and CDR2: MDHEN, SYDVKM. Trimming cost V 3 bases and J 5 bases, with 19 bases left between them. DNA for the CDR3: TGTGCCAGCAGTTTCGACAGCGGGTACAGGGGAACCGGGGAGCTGTTTTTT. Translated, it gives CASSFDSGYRGTGELFF.

This chain links TRBV18 with TRBJ1-3; no reliable D call. CDR1 and CDR2 from the germline V gene are KGHSH and LQKENI. Trimming cost V 3 bases and J 0 bases, with 15 bases left between them. The CDR3 consists of 17 residues. The CDR3 DNA follows: TGTGCCAGCTCACCCCCCGGGCGGGGAGACTCTGGAAACACCATATATTTT. Translating it yields CASSPPGRGDSGNTIYF.

This clone was observed a single time. The V call is TRBV5-1, the J call TRBJ1-1, with D maybe TRBD1 (6 bases). CDR3 length: 14 residues. Germline loops: CDR1 SGHRS, CDR2 YFSETQ. V dropped 4 bases and J dropped 1 base, with 11 bases sitting between them. CDR3 in DNA: TGCGCCAGCAGCGATGGACAGCGGAACACTGAAGCTTTCTTT. It yields the protein CASSDGQRNTEAFF.

The rearrangement links TRBV7-6 to TRBJ2-5; D is ambiguous. Trimming left V 2 bases short and J 1 base short, with 8 bases between. CDR1 is SGHVS and CDR2 is FNYEAQ in the germline V gene. The CDR3 sequence is 14 residues long. As DNA, the CDR3 is TGTGCCAGCAGCTTATTGGCGGTCCAAGAGACCCAGTACTTC. Translating gives CASSLLAVQETQYF.

The V gene is TRBV6-1, the J gene TRBJ2-3; D possibly corresponds to TRBD2 (8 bases). CDR1 is MNHNS, CDR2 SASEGT, per germline. The CDR3 consists of 18 residues. V was shortened by 4 bases and J by 8 bases, with 28 bases between the two germline ends. The CDR3 spells CASSVNRGSQAGGATQYF. The CDR3 nucleotides read TGTGCCAGCAGTGTTAACAGGGGATCTCAGGCGGGAGGCGCTACGCAGTATTTT.

This rearrangement joins TRBV28 to TRBJ2-7; 9 bases map to TRBD1. The CDR3 is 15 residues long. V trimming: 6 bases; J trimming: 2 bases; junction bases outside the gene matches: 8. Germline loops: CDR1 MDHEN, CDR2 SYDVKM. The DNA for the CDR3 is TGTGCCAGCAGGAAAAAGACAGGGGGAACCTACGAGCAGTACTTC. It is translated as CASRKKTGGTYEQYF.

V and J are TRBV5-1 and TRBJ2-4, with 9 bases identical to TRBD1. Losses at the gene ends were 5 bases for V and 9 bases for J; bases not matched to a gene: 18. The CDR3 consists of 17 residues. The germline gives CDR1 SGHRS, CDR2 YFSETQ. The CDR3 reads CASSLTGGSFGRGIQYF. Written as DNA, the CDR3 is TGCGCCAGCAGTTTAACAGGGGGCTCTTTCGGTAGGGGCATTCAGTACTTC.

This chain links TRBV5-1 with TRBJ2-7; 8 bases align to TRBD1. The CDR3 is 14 residues long. CDR1 is SGHRS and CDR2 is YFSETQ in the germline V gene. Losses at the gene ends were 6 bases for V and 5 bases for J; bases not matched to a gene: 10. This chain's CDR3 is CASNRQGRSDEQYF. Written as DNA, the CDR3 is TGCGCCAGCAATAGACAGGGGCGTTCGGACGAGCAGTACTTC.

The V call is TRBV4-1, the J call TRBJ2-7; 11 positions match TRBD2. The CDR3 totals 17 residues. CDR1 and CDR2 from the germline V gene are MGHRA and YSYEKL. With 0 bases clipped from V and 0 bases from J, the junction kept 4 bases outside the gene matches. The CDR3 region has the DNA TGCGCCAGCAGCCAAGAGCCTGGGACTAGCGGCTCCTACGAGCAGTACGTC. It encodes CASSQEPGTSGSYEQYV.

This chain connects TRBV29-1 to TRBJ2-1, with D uncertain. V shed 3 bases and J shed 7 bases, with 10 bases lying between them. The CDR3 has 12 residues. The germline CDR1 and CDR2 sequences are SQVTM and ANQGSEA. The CDR3 nucleotides read TGCAGCGTTGAGTTTAACTGGAATGAGCAGTTCTTC. Its protein is CSVEFNWNEQFF.

The CDR3 is CASSIGPDRGAYGYTF. The CDR3 DNA reads as TGTGCCAGTAGTATCGGTCCAGACAGGGGGGCCTATGGCTACACCTTC. The rearrangement joins TRBV19 to TRBJ1-2, with 9 bases identical to TRBD1. Per the germline V gene, CDR1 is LNHDA and CDR2 is SQIVND (reference sequence). This CDR3 comprises 16 residues. J was trimmed by 4 bases and V by 3 bases; bases with no gene match: 9.